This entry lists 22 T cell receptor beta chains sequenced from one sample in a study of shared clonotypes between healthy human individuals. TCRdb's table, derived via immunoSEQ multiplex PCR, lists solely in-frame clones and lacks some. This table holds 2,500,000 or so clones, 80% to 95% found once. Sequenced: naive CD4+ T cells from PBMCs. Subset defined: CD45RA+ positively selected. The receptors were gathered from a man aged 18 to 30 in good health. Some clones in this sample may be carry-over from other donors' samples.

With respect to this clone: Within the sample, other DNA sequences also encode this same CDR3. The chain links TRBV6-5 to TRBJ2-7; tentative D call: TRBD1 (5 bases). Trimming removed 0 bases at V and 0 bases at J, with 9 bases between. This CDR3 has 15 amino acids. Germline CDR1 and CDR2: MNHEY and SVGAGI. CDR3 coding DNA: TGTGCCAGCAGTTACTCAGGGCAGGGCTCCTACGAGCAGTACTTC. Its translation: CASSYSGQGSYEQYF.

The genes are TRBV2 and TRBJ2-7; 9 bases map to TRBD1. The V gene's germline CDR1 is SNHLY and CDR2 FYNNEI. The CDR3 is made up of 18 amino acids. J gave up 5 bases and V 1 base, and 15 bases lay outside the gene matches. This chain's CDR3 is CASSEVAFGQGRKNEQYF. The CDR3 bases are TGTGCCAGCAGTGAAGTTGCCTTTGGACAGGGGAGAAAAAACGAGCAGTACTTC.

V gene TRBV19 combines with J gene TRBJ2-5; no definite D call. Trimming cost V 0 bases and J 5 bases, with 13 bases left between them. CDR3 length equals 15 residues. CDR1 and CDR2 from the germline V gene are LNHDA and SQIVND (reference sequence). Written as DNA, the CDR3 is TGTGCCAGTAGTATAGATATCTGGACGGCGGAGACCCAGTACTTC. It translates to CASSIDIWTAETQYF.

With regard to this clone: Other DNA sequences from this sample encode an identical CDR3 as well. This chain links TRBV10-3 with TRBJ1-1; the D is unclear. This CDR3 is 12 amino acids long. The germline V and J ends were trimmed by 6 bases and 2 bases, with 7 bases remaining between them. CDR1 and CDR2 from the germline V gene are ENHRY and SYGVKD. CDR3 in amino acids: CAISGLNTEAFF. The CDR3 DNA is TGTGCCATCAGCGGGCTCAACACTGAAGCTTTCTTT.

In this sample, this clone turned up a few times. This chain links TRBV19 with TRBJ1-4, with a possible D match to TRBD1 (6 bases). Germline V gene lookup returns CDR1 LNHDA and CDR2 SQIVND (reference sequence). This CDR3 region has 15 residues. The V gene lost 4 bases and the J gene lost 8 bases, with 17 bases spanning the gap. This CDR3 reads CASSTRGGVAEKLFF. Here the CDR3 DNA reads TGTGCCAGTAGTACTCGAGGGGGAGTCGCCGAAAAACTGTTTTTT.

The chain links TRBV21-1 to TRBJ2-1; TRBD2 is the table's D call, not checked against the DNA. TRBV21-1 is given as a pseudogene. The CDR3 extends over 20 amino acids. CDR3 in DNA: TGTGCCAGCAGCAAAGAGAGGCAGGGTATAGCCCTGGGAGGTTCCAATGAGCAGTTCTTC. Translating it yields CASSKERQGIALGGSNEQFF.

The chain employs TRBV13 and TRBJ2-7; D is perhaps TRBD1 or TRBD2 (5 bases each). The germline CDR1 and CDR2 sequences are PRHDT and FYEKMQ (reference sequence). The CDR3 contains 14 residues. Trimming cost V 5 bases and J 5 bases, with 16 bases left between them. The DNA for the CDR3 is TGTGCCAGCAGCAAGGGACCAAGTTGGGACGAGCAGTACTTC. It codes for CASSKGPSWDEQYF. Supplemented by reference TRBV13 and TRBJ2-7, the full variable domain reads AAGVIQSPRHLIKEKRETATLKCYPIPRHDTVYWYQQGPGQDPQFLISFYEKMQSDKGSIPDRFSAQQFSDYHSELNMSSLELGDSALYFCASSKGPSWDEQYFGPGTRLTVT.

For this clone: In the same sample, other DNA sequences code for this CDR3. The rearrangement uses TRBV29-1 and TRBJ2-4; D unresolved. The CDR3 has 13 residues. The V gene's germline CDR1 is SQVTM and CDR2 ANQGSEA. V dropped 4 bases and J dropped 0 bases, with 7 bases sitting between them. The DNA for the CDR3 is TGCAGCGTTGGGCAGTTAGCCAAAAACATTCAGTACTTC. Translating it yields CSVGQLAKNIQYF.

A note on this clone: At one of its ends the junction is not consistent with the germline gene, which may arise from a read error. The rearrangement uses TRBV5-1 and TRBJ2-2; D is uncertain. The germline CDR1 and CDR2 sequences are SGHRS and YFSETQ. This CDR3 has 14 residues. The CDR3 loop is CASSLAGNSGELFF. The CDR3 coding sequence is TGCGCCAGCAGCTTGGCTGGGAACAGCGGGGAGCTGTTTTTT.

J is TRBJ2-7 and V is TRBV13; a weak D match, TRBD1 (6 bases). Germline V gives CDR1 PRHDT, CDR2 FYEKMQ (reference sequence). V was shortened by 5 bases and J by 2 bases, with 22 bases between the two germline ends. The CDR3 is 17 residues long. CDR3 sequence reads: CASSNTGLIRPTYEQYF. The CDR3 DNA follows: TGTGCCAGCAGCAATACAGGGTTAATCCGGCCAACCTACGAGCAGTACTTC.

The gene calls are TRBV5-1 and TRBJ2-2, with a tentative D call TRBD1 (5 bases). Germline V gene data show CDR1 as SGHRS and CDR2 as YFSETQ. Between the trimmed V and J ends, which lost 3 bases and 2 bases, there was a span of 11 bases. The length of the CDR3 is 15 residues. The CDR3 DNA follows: TGCGCCAGCAGCTGGGCAGGGTTAAACACCGGGGAGCTGTTTTTT. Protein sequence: CASSWAGLNTGELFF. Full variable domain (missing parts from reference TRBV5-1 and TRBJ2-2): KAGVTQTPRYLIKTRGQQVTLSCSPISGHRSVSWYQQTPGQGLQFLFEYFSETQRNKGNFPGRFSGRQFSNSRSEMNVSTLELGDSALYLCASSWAGLNTGELFFGEGSRLTVL.

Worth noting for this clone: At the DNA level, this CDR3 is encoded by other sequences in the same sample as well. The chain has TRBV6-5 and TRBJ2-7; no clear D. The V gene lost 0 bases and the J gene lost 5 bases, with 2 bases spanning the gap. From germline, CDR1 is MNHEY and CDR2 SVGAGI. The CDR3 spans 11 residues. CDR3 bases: TGTGCCAGCAGTTACTCGGACGAGCAGTACTTC. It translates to CASSYSDEQYF.

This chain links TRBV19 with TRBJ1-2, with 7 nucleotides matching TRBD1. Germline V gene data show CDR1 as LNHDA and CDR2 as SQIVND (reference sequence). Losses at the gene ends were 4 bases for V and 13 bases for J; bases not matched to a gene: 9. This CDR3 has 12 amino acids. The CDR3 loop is CASSTQTGPGTF. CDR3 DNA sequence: TGTGCCAGTAGTACCCAGACAGGGCCGGGCACCTTC.

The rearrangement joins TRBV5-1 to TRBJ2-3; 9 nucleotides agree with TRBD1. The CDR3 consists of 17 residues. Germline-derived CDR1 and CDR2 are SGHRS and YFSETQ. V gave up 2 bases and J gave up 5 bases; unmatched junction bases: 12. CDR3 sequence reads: CASSLQTGTGYGDTQYF. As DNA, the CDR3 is TGCGCCAGCAGCTTACAAACCGGGACAGGGTATGGAGATACGCAGTATTTT.

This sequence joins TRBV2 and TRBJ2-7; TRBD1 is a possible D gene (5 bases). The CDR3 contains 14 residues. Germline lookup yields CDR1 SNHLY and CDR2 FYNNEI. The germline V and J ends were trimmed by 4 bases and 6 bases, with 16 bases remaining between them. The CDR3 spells CASSVLGVEVEQYF. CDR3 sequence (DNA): TGTGCCAGCAGTGTTCTAGGGGTTGAGGTCGAGCAGTACTTC.

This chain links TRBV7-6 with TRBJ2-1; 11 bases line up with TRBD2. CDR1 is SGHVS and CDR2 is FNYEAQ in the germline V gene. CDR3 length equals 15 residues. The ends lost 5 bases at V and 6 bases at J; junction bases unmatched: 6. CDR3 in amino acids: CASSHPGLAANEQFF. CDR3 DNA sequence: TGTGCCAGCAGCCACCCGGGACTAGCGGCCAATGAGCAGTTCTTC.

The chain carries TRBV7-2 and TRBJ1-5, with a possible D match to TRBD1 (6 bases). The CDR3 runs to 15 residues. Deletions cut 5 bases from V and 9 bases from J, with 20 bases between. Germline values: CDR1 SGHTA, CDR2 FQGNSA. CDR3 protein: CASSLSGGPAGPQHF. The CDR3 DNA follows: TGTGCCAGCAGCCTATCGGGGGGGCCCGCCGGGCCCCAGCATTTT.

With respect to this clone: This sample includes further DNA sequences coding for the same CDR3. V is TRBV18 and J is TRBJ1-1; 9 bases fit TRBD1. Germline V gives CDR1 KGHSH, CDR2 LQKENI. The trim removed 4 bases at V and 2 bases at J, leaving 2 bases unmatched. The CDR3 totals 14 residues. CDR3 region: CASSLTGGNTEAFF. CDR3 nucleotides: TGTGCCAGCTCACTTACAGGGGGCAACACTGAAGCTTTCTTT.

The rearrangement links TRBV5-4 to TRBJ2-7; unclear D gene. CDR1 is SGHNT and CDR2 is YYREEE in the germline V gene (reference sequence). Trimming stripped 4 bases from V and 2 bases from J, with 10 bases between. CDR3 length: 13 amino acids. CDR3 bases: TGTGCCAGCAGCCAGCCTACAGCCTACGAGCAGTACTTC. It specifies CASSQPTAYEQYF.

The CDR3 nucleotides read TGTGCCAGCACTGGGGACGGACCTAGCACAGATACGCAGTATTTT. It translates to CASTGDGPSTDTQYF. This chain joins TRBV2 and TRBJ2-3; D may match TRBD1 or TRBD2 (5 bases each). The V end was cut by 7 bases, the J end by 0 bases, with 14 bases between. The CDR3 runs to 15 residues. Looked up from germline, CDR1 is SNHLY and CDR2 is FYNNEI.

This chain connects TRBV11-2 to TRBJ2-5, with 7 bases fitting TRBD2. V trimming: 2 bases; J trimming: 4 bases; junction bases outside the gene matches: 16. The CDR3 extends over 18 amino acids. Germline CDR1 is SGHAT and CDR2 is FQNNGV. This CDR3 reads CASSLQSVGFGGGETQYF. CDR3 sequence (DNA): TGTGCCAGCAGCTTACAGTCGGTCGGTTTTGGCGGGGGAGAGACCCAGTACTTC.

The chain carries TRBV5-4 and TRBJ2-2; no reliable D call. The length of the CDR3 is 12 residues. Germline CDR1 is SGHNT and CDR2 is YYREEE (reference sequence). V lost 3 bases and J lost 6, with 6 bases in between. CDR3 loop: CASSSTPGELFF. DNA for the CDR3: TGTGCCAGCAGCTCGACCCCCGGGGAGCTGTTTTTT.